Listed here are 22 T cell receptor beta chains from one sample, sequenced in a study of T cells in Graves' hyperthyroidism and ophthalmopathy. TCR beta CDR3 regions were amplified from RNA transcripts. The study used the HTBI primer set for a first-round RT-PCR of the TCR CDR3. One entry per CDR3 protein results from TCRdb running MiXCR on the multiplex PCR reads. The sample yields 480,000 or so distinct CDR3 sequences, 46% seen once. Sample: peripheral blood or thyroid tissue (not recorded which). The receptors originated from an adult woman with Graves' disease, either hyperthyroidism or ophthalmopathy (not recorded which).

J is TRBJ1-6 and V is TRBV29-1; possible D gene TRBD1, 5 bases. CDR1 and CDR2 from the germline V gene are SQVTM and ANQGSEA. With 5 bases removed from V and 7 bases from J, the gap between germline ends came to 15 bases. The CDR3 totals 14 residues. This chain's CDR3 is CSVRDSGGNSPLHF. The CDR3 region has the DNA TGCAGCGTTCGGGATTCGGGGGGAAATTCACCCCTCCACTTT. Using reference TRBV29-1 and TRBJ1-6 for the parts outside the CDR3, the full variable domain is SAVISQKPSRDICQRGTSLTIQCQVDSQVTMMFWYRQQPGQSLTLIATANQGSEATYESGFVIDKFPISRPNLTFSTLTVSNMSPEDSSIYLCSVRDSGGNSPLHFGNGTRLTVT.

The chain recombines TRBV12-3 or TRBV12-4 with TRBJ1-5; D is unclear. Trimming removed 6 bases at V and 3 bases at J, with 9 bases between. The CDR3 has 13 residues. CDR3 sequence (DNA): TGTGCCAGCAGCTGGAAGGACAATCAGCCCCAGCATTTT. Its translation: CASSWKDNQPQHF.

Ten or more counts support this clonotype. This chain joins TRBV5-1 and TRBJ1-2, with 9 bases that match TRBD1. Losses at the gene ends were 4 bases for V and 2 bases for J; bases not matched to a gene: 3. The CDR3 is 14 residues long. Germline V gene sequence: CDR1 SGHRS, CDR2 YFSETQ. The CDR3 region is CASSVDRGNYGYTF. The CDR3 region has the DNA TGCGCCAGCAGCGTGGACAGGGGAAACTATGGCTACACCTTC.

V is TRBV7-6 and J is TRBJ2-5; the D gene is possibly TRBD2 (5 bases). The CDR3 covers 17 residues. The germline gives CDR1 SGHVS, CDR2 FNYEAQ. V gave up 5 bases and J gave up 2 bases, with 21 bases separating them. CDR3 DNA: TGTGCCAGCAGCACCGGGGAACTTTTTCCGAGGCAAGAGACCCAGTACTTC. It encodes CASSTGELFPRQETQYF.

This clonotype was detected many times. The rearrangement uses TRBV9 and TRBJ2-2, with D tentatively TRBD1 or TRBD2 (5 bases each). The CDR3 spans 16 residues. Trimming cost V 5 bases and J 4 bases, with 18 bases left between them. Germline values: CDR1 SGDLS, CDR2 YYNGEE. CDR3 sequence reads: CASRPGDRRTTGELFF. CDR3 DNA sequence: TGTGCCAGCAGGCCCGGGGACCGGAGGACCACCGGGGAGCTGTTTTTT.

This clonotype was recorded many times. The gene calls are TRBV5-1 and TRBJ2-2, with 7 bases identical to TRBD1. Germline V gene lookup returns CDR1 SGHRS and CDR2 YFSETQ. The length of the CDR3 is 16 residues. The V segment lost 4 bases and the J segment 4 bases; nucleotides outside the gene matches: 10. DNA for the CDR3: TGCGCCAGCAGCCCCACTCCACAGGGGTCCACCGGGGAGCTGTTTTTT. It is translated as CASSPTPQGSTGELFF. The entire variable domain, with the rest obtained from reference TRBV5-1 and TRBJ2-2, is as follows: KAGVTQTPRYLIKTRGQQVTLSCSPISGHRSVSWYQQTPGQGLQFLFEYFSETQRNKGNFPGRFSGRQFSNSRSEMNVSTLELGDSALYLCASSPTPQGSTGELFFGEGSRLTVL.

There are many counts of this clonotype. The gene calls are TRBV19 and TRBJ2-5; D gene uncertain. V gave up 6 bases and J gave up 3 bases, with 5 bases separating them. The CDR3 consists of 11 residues. Germline lookup yields CDR1 LNHDA and CDR2 SQIVND (reference sequence). The CDR3 spells CASSTEETQYF. Written as DNA, the CDR3 is TGTGCCAGTAGCACAGAAGAGACCCAGTACTTC.

In regard to this clonotype: One base away lies a much larger clone, so this may be a sequencing read error. CDR3 amino acids: CASSDPGQGAYEQYF. The CDR3 DNA follows: TGTGCCAGCAGTGATCCGGGACAGGGAGCCTACGAGCAGTACTTC. The chain uses TRBV24-1 and TRBJ2-7, with 9 positions matching TRBD1. CDR3 length equals 15 residues. Germline values: CDR1 KGHDR, CDR2 SFDVKD.

The DNA for the CDR3 is TGTGCCAGTAGTACTCGGACAGGGGAGTACACCGGGGAGCTGTTTTTT. Translating gives CASSTRTGEYTGELFF. V is TRBV19 and J is TRBJ2-2, with 9 bases lining up with TRBD1. CDR1 is LNHDA and CDR2 is SQIVND in the germline V gene (reference sequence). J was trimmed by 3 bases and V by 4 bases; bases with no gene match: 6. The CDR3 extends over 16 amino acids.

This clonotype was observed at least ten times. The CDR3 DNA reads TGTGCCAGCAGCTCCGCGTGGGGGGACACCGGGGAGCTGTTTTTT. Translated: CASSSAWGDTGELFF. This sequence joins TRBV5-4 and TRBJ2-2; weak D call: TRBD2 (6 bases). CDR1 and CDR2 from the germline V gene are SGHNT and YYREEE (reference sequence). Trimming shortened V by 3 bases and J by 3 bases, and 12 bases separated the two germline ends. The CDR3 is made up of 15 amino acids.

This clonotype was detected ten times or more. The V and J genes are TRBV20-1 and TRBJ1-1, with no clear D. The CDR3 is 14 amino acids. CDR1 is DFQATT, CDR2 SNEGSKA, per germline (reference sequence). Trimming left V 1 base short and J 0 bases short, with 9 bases between. The CDR3 sequence is CSARGEAVNTEAFF. CDR3 bases: TGCAGTGCTAGAGGGGAGGCGGTGAACACTGAAGCTTTCTTT.

This clonotype has a count of ten or more. The chain couples TRBV6-6 to TRBJ2-1; 14 bases agree with TRBD2. The CDR3 has 15 amino acids. From germline, CDR1 is MNHNY and CDR2 SVGAGI (reference sequence). J was trimmed by 7 bases and V by 8 bases; bases with no gene match: 7. The CDR3 spells CASRGTSGSTNEQFF. CDR3 DNA sequence: TGTGCCAGCCGTGGGACTAGCGGGAGTACGAATGAGCAGTTCTTC.

The chain is built from TRBV19 and TRBJ2-5; 7 bases are shared with TRBD2. From germline, CDR1 is LNHDA and CDR2 SQIVND (reference sequence). V trimming: 4 bases; J trimming: 1 base; junction bases outside the gene matches: 6. The CDR3 length is 15 residues. The chain's CDR3 is CASSTIAGSQETQYF. Here the CDR3 DNA reads TGTGCCAGTAGTACCATAGCGGGTTCCCAAGAGACCCAGTACTTC.

A few counts support this clonotype. This chain links TRBV20-1 with TRBJ2-5; TRBD2 aligns across 11 bases. The end of the DNA aligns better with TRBJ2-1, so the J call may be wrong. CDR1 and CDR2 from the germline V gene are DFQATT and SNEGSKA (reference sequence). CDR3 length: 15 amino acids. The CDR3 loop is CSAHYGTSGNNEQFF. Here the CDR3 DNA reads TGCAGTGCTCACTACGGGACTAGCGGTAACAATGAGCAGTTCTTC.

This clonotype was counted many times. This sequence joins TRBV5-1 and TRBJ1-2; D is ambiguous. Germline assignment: CDR1 SGHRS and CDR2 YFSETQ. The CDR3 sequence is 13 residues long. The V end was cut by 2 bases, the J end by 4 bases, with 9 bases between. CDR3 protein: CASSLRAVYGYTF. As DNA, the CDR3 is TGCGCCAGCAGCTTAAGGGCTGTCTATGGCTACACCTTC.

The chain combines TRBV16 with TRBJ1-4, with D tentatively TRBD1 (5 bases). V was shortened by 1 base and J by 0 bases, with 9 bases between the two germline ends. Looked up from germline, CDR1 is KGHSY and CDR2 is FQNENV. This CDR3 is 16 amino acids long. The DNA of the CDR3 is TGTGCCAGCAGCCAATACGACAGAACAACTAATGAAAAACTGTTTTTT. It specifies CASSQYDRTTNEKLFF.

In its sample, this clonotype was seen once. The rearrangement joins TRBV2 to TRBJ1-4; a possible D gene is TRBD1 (6 bases). V dropped 7 bases and J dropped 8 bases, with 23 bases sitting between them. This CDR3 comprises 16 residues. The germline CDR1 and CDR2 sequences are SNHLY and FYNNEI. The CDR3 sequence: CASMGAGRGAQEKLFF. The DNA for the CDR3 is TGTGCCAGCATGGGCGCGGGCCGGGGGGCGCAAGAAAAACTGTTTTTT.

This sequence joins TRBV10-3 and TRBJ1-5; no definite D call. Trimming shortened V by 4 bases and J by 4 bases, and 11 bases separated the two germline ends. Looked up from germline, CDR1 is ENHRY and CDR2 is SYGVKD. The CDR3 consists of 14 residues. The CDR3 reads CAISGGGSNQPQHF. The CDR3 DNA follows: TGTGCCATCAGTGGTGGAGGTTCTAATCAGCCCCAGCATTTT.

The sample holds many counts of this clonotype. V and J are TRBV7-8 and TRBJ2-5, with 8 nucleotides matching TRBD1. The germline CDR1 and CDR2 sequences are SGHVS and FQNEAQ. The CDR3 consists of 15 residues. The V and J ends lost 2 bases and 2 bases, in that order; junction bases with no gene match: 4. The CDR3 reads CASSLSGTGQETQYF. The CDR3 nucleotides are TGTGCCAGCAGCTTATCTGGGACAGGACAAGAGACCCAGTACTTC.

This chain links TRBV7-2 with TRBJ1-5; a weak D match, TRBD1 (6 bases). Germline CDR1 and CDR2: SGHTA and FQGNSA. Trimming removed 6 bases from V and 2 bases from J, with 17 bases in between. The CDR3 extends over 16 amino acids. The DNA for the CDR3 is TGTGCCAGCAGTCCCCCAGGGGCCGCTGGCAATCAGCCCCAGCATTTT. It encodes CASSPPGAAGNQPQHF.

V gene TRBV4-3 combines with J gene TRBJ2-2; no definite D call. The CDR3 has 14 residues. CDR1 LGHNA and CDR2 YSLEER come from the germline V gene. Trimming stripped 0 bases from V and 5 bases from J, with 7 bases between. CDR3 bases: TGCGCCAGCAGCCAAGATCGGTATACCGGGGAGCTGTTTTTT. It is translated as CASSQDRYTGELFF.

The chain employs TRBV7-9 and TRBJ1-1, with a tentative D call TRBD1 (5 bases). V was cut by 6 bases and J by 10 bases, with 21 bases left in between. This CDR3 is 14 amino acids long. Germline loops: CDR1 SEHNR, CDR2 FQNEAQ (reference sequence). The CDR3 protein is CASSLSYGTTRAFF. DNA for the CDR3: TGTGCCAGCAGTCTAAGTTACGGGACGACCAGAGCTTTCTTT.